This T cell receptor beta chain appears in the sequencing data of a study of blood T cells in healthy people across ages. Total RNA extracted from each sample amounted to at least 6 micrograms. This clonotype appeared a few times. Using a J-beta primer mix together with a sample-barcoded 5' primer, a second PCR was run for roughly 7 to 11 cycles. TCRdb reprocessed the 5' RACE reads with MiXCR, giving one entry per CDR3 protein. This sample has hundreds of thousands of distinct CDR3 sequences; 25% occur once, and the top ten carry 9.4%. V was clipped by 4 bases and J by 0 bases, with 20 bases between them. The CDR3 runs to 18 residues. Germline V gene data show CDR1 as SGDLS and CDR2 as YYNGEE. The data also belong to a second study, concerning T cells of mothers and their children. That source notes: Regardless of relatedness, pairs show thymic selection shaping TCR recombination output in a similar manner.

This rearrangement joins TRBV9 to TRBJ2-4; D possibly corresponds to TRBD2 (5 bases). Sequencing used blood. This sequence originates from a boy aged 5 to 17 in good health. CDR3 DNA: TGTGCCAGCAGCCCAGGCGGGTTAGGAGATCTAGCCAAAAACATTCAGTACTTC. Encoded protein: CASSPGGLGDLAKNIQYF.